Below are 21 T cell receptor beta chains sequenced from a single sample in a study of blood T cells in healthy people across ages. It was with a sample-barcoded 5' primer and a J-beta primer mix that a second PCR of about 6 to 12 cycles was run. Each CDR3 protein is one row after TCRdb ran MiXCR on the 5' RACE reads. The data hold 1.5 million to 2 million distinct CDR3 sequences, with under 30% observed a single time. The sample comprised blood. The receptor source for this set is a woman aged 25 to 45 in good health.

This clonotype was counted a few times. This chain joins TRBV10-3 and TRBJ2-1; 9 bases fit TRBD2. Germline V gene lookup returns CDR1 ENHRY and CDR2 SYGVKD. Trimming cost V 4 bases and J 9 bases; bases outside gene matches: 10. CDR3 length equals 15 residues. The CDR3 protein is CAISVVASGATEQFF. The CDR3 nucleotides are TGTGCCATCAGTGTGGTGGCTAGCGGGGCGACTGAGCAGTTCTTC.

The chain links TRBV5-6 to TRBJ1-6; perhaps TRBD1 as D (6 bases). Germline CDR1 and CDR2: SGHDT and YYEEEE. V lost 1 base to trimming and J lost 6 bases, with 14 bases between them. This CDR3 has 16 residues. CDR3 region: CASSLLGAMSNSPLHF. The CDR3 nucleotides are TGTGCCAGCAGCTTGTTGGGGGCTATGAGTAATTCACCCCTCCACTTT.

This clonotype was counted only a few times. V and J are TRBV6-6 and TRBJ2-3, with 10 bases fitting TRBD1. The CDR3 is made up of 17 amino acids. Trimming removed 6 bases from V and 2 bases from J; junction bases left unmatched: 11. CDR1 and CDR2 (germline): MNHNY, SVGAGI (reference sequence). The CDR3 loop is CASRETGGAIITDTQYF. DNA for the CDR3: TGTGCCAGCAGGGAGACAGGGGGCGCGATTATCACAGATACGCAGTATTTT.

The CDR3, as DNA: TGTGCCATACGACAGGACACCACTGAAGCTTTCTTT. It encodes CAIRQDTTEAFF. The V gene is TRBV10-3, the J gene TRBJ1-1; D is perhaps TRBD1 (6 bases). The CDR3 covers 12 residues. Germline assignment: CDR1 ENHRY and CDR2 SYGVKD. V lost 9 bases, J lost 4 bases, and 12 bases lay in between.

This chain joins TRBV5-6 and TRBJ2-1, with D possibly being TRBD1 or TRBD2 (6 bases each). The DNA end favors TRBJ2-7, so the J call may be wrong. There are 16 residues in the CDR3. Germline V gene data show CDR1 as SGHDT and CDR2 as YYEEEE. The CDR3 here is CASSTRGLTNYNEQYF. In DNA form, the CDR3 reads TGTGCCAGCAGCACTCGGGGGCTAACAAACTACAATGAGCAGTACTTC.

The V call is TRBV2, the J call TRBJ1-2, with unresolved D. CDR3 length equals 13 residues. Trimming took 10 bases from V and 5 from J, leaving 17 bases between them. The germline gives CDR1 SNHLY, CDR2 FYNNEI. The CDR3: CANKPSAGYGYTF. For the CDR3, the DNA is TGTGCCAACAAACCAAGCGCCGGGTATGGCTACACCTTC.

This clonotype was counted ten times or more. The V gene is TRBV28, the J gene TRBJ1-2; tentative D call: TRBD1 (6 bases). This CDR3 is built from 12 residues. Germline V gene sequence: CDR1 MDHEN, CDR2 SYDVKM. Trimming shortened V by 6 bases and J by 7 bases, and 12 bases separated the two germline ends. The chain's CDR3 is CASSVQGAGYTF. DNA of the CDR3: TGTGCCAGCAGCGTACAGGGAGCTGGCTACACCTTC.

The gene calls are TRBV29-1 and TRBJ2-5; perhaps TRBD1 as D (6 bases). V gave up 4 bases and J gave up 5 bases, with 20 bases separating them. The CDR3 is made up of 15 amino acids. Germline CDR1 SQVTM, CDR2 ANQGSEA. CDR3 loop: CSVATGTHSGETQYF. The CDR3, as DNA: TGCAGCGTTGCCACCGGGACACATTCGGGGGAGACCCAGTACTTC. Based on the CDR3 plus reference TRBV29-1 and TRBJ2-5, the full variable domain is SAVISQKPSRDICQRGTSLTIQCQVDSQVTMMFWYRQQPGQSLTLIATANQGSEATYESGFVIDKFPISRPNLTFSTLTVSNMSPEDSSIYLCSVATGTHSGETQYFGPGTRLLVL.

Note on this clonotype: It may be a read error: a sequence one base away is much more abundant. V is TRBV29-1 and J is TRBJ2-7; D possibly corresponds to TRBD1 (5 bases). Germline values: CDR1 SQVTM, CDR2 ANQGSEA. The CDR3 covers 16 residues. The CDR3 DNA follows: TGCAACGTTGAAGGAGTAGTGGCAGGGATTACCTACGAGCAGTACTTC. It encodes CNVEGVVAGITYEQYF.

In the case of this clonotype: The junction departs from the called germline gene at one end, perhaps through a read error. The J gene is TRBJ2-7, the V gene TRBV12-3 or TRBV12-4; D could derive from TRBD1 or TRBD2 (5 bases each). This CDR3 has 12 residues. The CDR3 protein is CASSSGRPERYF. CDR3 DNA sequence: TGTGCCAGCAGTTCGGGACGTCCAGAGCGGTACTTC.

This clonotype appeared a few times. The chain joins TRBV9 to TRBJ2-7, with D possibly matching TRBD2 (5 bases). V gave up 4 bases and J gave up 5 bases, with 16 bases separating them. Germline V lookup: CDR1 SGDLS, CDR2 YYNGEE. CDR3 length equals 14 residues. The CDR3 is CASSPSDPRDEQYF. In nucleotides, the CDR3 is TGTGCCAGCAGCCCCTCGGACCCGCGGGACGAGCAGTACTTC.

This clonotype was seen repeatedly, ten times or more. This chain connects TRBV5-1 to TRBJ1-2, with D possibly TRBD1 on 5 matching bases. There are 13 residues in the CDR3. Germline values: CDR1 SGHRS, CDR2 YFSETQ. Trimming removed 2 bases from V and 6 bases from J, with 11 bases in between. CDR3 loop: CASSFGIGDGYTF. The CDR3 coding sequence is TGCGCCAGCAGCTTTGGAATAGGGGATGGCTACACCTTC.

The CDR3 region is CSIRDNQEAFF. As DNA, the CDR3 is TGCAGTATTCGGGACAACCAAGAAGCTTTCTTT. The chain has TRBV20-1 and TRBJ1-1, with D tentatively TRBD1 (6 bases). Trimming took 8 bases from V and 8 from J, leaving 15 bases between them. Per germline, CDR1 DFQATT and CDR2 SNEGSKA (reference sequence). This CDR3 region has 11 residues.

This clonotype is a singleton in its sample. In DNA, the CDR3 is TGTGCCAGCCTTCGCCGGGGGACCGTGAGCACAGATACGCAGTATTTT. Its protein is CASLRRGTVSTDTQYF. V gene TRBV12-3 or TRBV12-4 combines with J gene TRBJ2-3, with D possibly TRBD2 on 6 matching bases. The CDR3 loop spans 16 amino acids. The germline V and J ends were trimmed by 8 bases and 0 bases, with 18 bases remaining between them.

This clonotype came up a few times. The CDR3 DNA is TGCGCCAGCAGCGCATTAGGTGGGAGGGGCGTTGAGCAGTTCTTC. Its protein product is CASSALGGRGVEQFF. V usage is TRBV5-1 and J usage is TRBJ2-1, with TRBD2 matching over 7 bases. From germline, CDR1 is SGHRS and CDR2 YFSETQ. The CDR3 runs 15 residues. J lost 9 bases, V lost 4 bases, and 13 bases had no gene match.

This clonotype was observed a handful of times. V is TRBV20-1 and J is TRBJ1-1, with no clear D. Germline V gives CDR1 DFQATT, CDR2 SNEGSKA (reference sequence). The V end was cut by 6 bases, the J end by 1 base, with 12 bases between. The CDR3 is 13 amino acids. The CDR3 protein is CSARRSGNTEAFF. The CDR3, as DNA: TGCAGTGCCCGTCGATCGGGGAACACTGAAGCTTTCTTT.

This clonotype appeared a few times. This chain connects TRBV2 to TRBJ1-2, with D tentatively TRBD1 (6 bases). From germline, CDR1 is SNHLY and CDR2 FYNNEI. With 4 bases removed from V and 1 base from J, the gap between germline ends came to 13 bases. This CDR3 has 15 residues. In DNA, the CDR3 is TGTGCCAGCAGTGGAAGGACAGTGATTAACTATGGCTACACCTTC. It codes for CASSGRTVINYGYTF.

As to this clonotype: At one end the junction does not follow the germline gene, possibly because of a read error. The CDR3 spells CASQTGSGANVRTF. CDR3 coding DNA: TGTGCCTCCCAGACGGGCTCTGGGGCCAACGTCCGGACTTTC. J is TRBJ2-6 and V is TRBV9; a possible D gene is TRBD1 (5 bases). The CDR3 contains 14 residues. Germline assignment: CDR1 SGDLS and CDR2 YYNGEE.

This clonotype was picked up a small number of times. The rearrangement links TRBV7-6 to TRBJ2-1; D may be TRBD1 (6 bases). The germline V and J ends were trimmed by 5 bases and 4 bases, with 18 bases remaining between them. Germline V lookup: CDR1 SGHVS, CDR2 FNYEAQ. CDR3 length: 16 residues. The CDR3 sequence is CASSDAQGRIYNEQFF. The CDR3 DNA follows: TGTGCCAGCAGCGACGCCCAGGGGCGTATATACAATGAGCAGTTCTTC.

This clonotype was detected ten times or more. The V call is TRBV5-1, the J call TRBJ2-6; no clear D gene. V lost 6 bases to trimming and J lost 0 bases, with 10 bases between them. This CDR3 is built from 15 residues. The V gene's germline CDR1 is SGHRS and CDR2 YFSETQ. The CDR3 sequence: CASNQEPSGANVLTF. The CDR3 bases are TGCGCCAGCAATCAGGAACCCTCTGGGGCCAACGTCCTGACTTTC.

With respect to this clonotype: At one end the junction does not follow the germline gene, possibly because of a read error. The chain uses TRBV4-3 and TRBJ1-2, with TRBD1 matching over 9 bases. The CDR3 is 16 residues long. Germline CDR1 and CDR2: LGHNA and YSLEER. Here the CDR3 DNA reads TGCGCCAGCAGCCCAAAAGCTCGACAGGGGGGCTATGGCTGCACCTTC. It translates to CASSPKARQGGYGCTF.